Included here is one T cell receptor (beta chain) sequence, with context. Its matching antigen is unknown. This record belongs to a study of CXCR3-negative and CXCR3-positive naive CD8 T cells. Whole-study results and caveats: TRB CDR3 hydrophobicity was greater in CXCR3-positive naive cells than in CXCR3-negative naive cells. Memory CD8+ cells had much lower diversity, and both naive subsets had comparably high diversity. Partially decreased CXCR3 expression was recorded after cryopreservation, and fresh PBMCs were used in most assays.

The CDR3 contains 15 residues. Germline V lookup: CDR1 SGHTA, CDR2 FQGNSA. The TRB cDNA libraries were prepared by 5' RACE with UMI labels. For each CDR3 protein, TCRdb gives one entry from its re-call of the 5' RACE reads, without DNA. The table gives tens of thousands of distinct CDR3 sequences; the top ten clones make up about 0.71% of it. The chain joins TRBV7-2 to TRBJ2-1; TCRdb returns TRBD2, unconfirmable since there is no DNA. Specimen: naive CXCR3+ CD8+ T cells from blood. Specified subset: CD45RO-CCR7+CD27+CD95- naive CD8+ T cells expressing CXCR3 (TNR3+). This sequence was found in a human donor in good health. Some clones in this sample may be carry-over from other donors' samples. The CDR3 loop reads CASLSGTSGYNEQFF.